A single sample gave rise to the 32 T cell receptor beta chains below, sequenced in a study of shared clonotypes between healthy human individuals (dated by TCRdb to the early 2020s). Libraries were prepared through the immunoSEQ multiplex PCR assay. TCRdb limited this immuneACCESS table to in-frame rearrangements with V and J called. A share of clones is missing; checked studies link under half to unresolved V genes, and the rest is unexplained. Present in this sample are fewer than 650,000 clones, over 60% of which were seen just once. 10% to 15% of the sample is taken by the ten largest. The sequenced sample consisted of PBMCs. The receptor source for this set is a woman aged 35 to 49 in good health. Some clones in this sample may be carry-over from other donors' samples.

This rearrangement joins TRBV13 to TRBJ2-7, with 7 bases aligning to TRBD2. Germline values: CDR1 PRHDT, CDR2 FYEKMQ (reference sequence). The CDR3 spans 18 residues. The trim removed 5 bases at V and 2 bases at J, leaving 18 bases unmatched. This chain's CDR3 is CASSARVYSGHGAYEQYF. The CDR3 DNA follows: TGTGCCAGCAGCGCCAGGGTTTATAGCGGGCACGGGGCCTACGAGCAGTACTTC.

Worth noting for this clone: The sample has other DNA sequences that encode this CDR3 too. This sequence joins TRBV5-1 and TRBJ2-3, with 7 bases lining up with TRBD1. Trimming took 2 bases from V and 0 from J; bases not matched to a gene: 3. Germline values: CDR1 SGHRS, CDR2 YFSETQ. This CDR3 is built from 15 residues. The CDR3 DNA sequence: TGCGCCAGCAGCTTTGGACAGGCTAGCACAGATACGCAGTATTTT. Translation: CASSFGQASTDTQYF.

The chain carries TRBV7-9 and TRBJ1-5; D gene uncertain. The ends were cut back, 3 bases at V and 4 bases at J, with 4 bases in the middle. Germline assignment: CDR1 SEHNR and CDR2 FQNEAQ (reference sequence). The CDR3 loop spans 12 amino acids. As DNA, the CDR3 is TGTGCCAGCAGCTTGGTGAATCAGCCCCAGCATTTT. This encodes CASSLVNQPQHF.

The chain has TRBV7-6 and TRBJ2-7; D remains unclear. The ends were cut back, 2 bases at V and 5 bases at J, with 10 bases in the middle. Germline CDR1 is SGHVS and CDR2 is FNYEAQ. CDR3 size: 13 residues. The CDR3 DNA reads TGTGCCAGCAGCTTATCGCAGTCCAACGAGCAGTACTTC. It translates to CASSLSQSNEQYF. Complete variable domain (other parts from reference TRBV7-6 and TRBJ2-7): GAGVSQSPRYKVTKRGQDVALRCDPISGHVSLYWYRQALGQGPEFLTYFNYEAQQDKSGLPNDRFSAERPEGSISTLTIQRTEQRDSAMYRCASSLSQSNEQYFGPGTRLTVT.

In the case of this clone: Other DNA sequences in the sample encode the same CDR3. V usage is TRBV5-1 and J usage is TRBJ1-3, with D possibly being TRBD1 (5 bases). Germline CDR1 and CDR2: SGHRS and YFSETQ. The CDR3 sequence is 14 residues long. The V end was cut by 4 bases, the J end by 4 bases, with 12 bases between. CDR3 in amino acids: CASSPQGVGNTIYF. The CDR3 DNA follows: TGCGCCAGCAGCCCTCAGGGAGTCGGAAACACCATATATTTT.

In its sample, this clone was seen a few times. J is TRBJ2-5 and V is TRBV28; D not certain. The J call may be mistaken, given a closer DNA end match to TRBJ2-7. CDR3 size: 14 residues. CDR1 and CDR2 (germline): MDHEN, SYDVKM. The CDR3: CASSDNPSSYEQYF. CDR3 nucleotide sequence: TGTGCCAGCAGTGACAATCCAAGCTCCTACGAGCAGTACTTC.

The V call is TRBV5-1, the J call TRBJ2-7; D unclear. This CDR3 spans 16 amino acids. In germline, CDR1 is SGHRS, CDR2 YFSETQ. V lost 0 bases and J lost 1, with 14 bases in between. The CDR3, as DNA: TGCGCCAGCAGCTTGGGATCTTTCGACTTATCCTACGAGCAGTACTTC. It is translated as CASSLGSFDLSYEQYF.

The chain has TRBV7-9 and TRBJ2-1, with D hard to call. This CDR3 has 17 residues. Germline V gene sequence: CDR1 SEHNR, CDR2 FQNEAQ (reference sequence). Trimming cost V 5 bases and J 0 bases, with 17 bases left between them. This CDR3 reads CASSPTEGRGSYNEQFF. The CDR3 DNA is TGTGCCAGCAGCCCGACGGAAGGACGCGGCTCCTACAATGAGCAGTTCTTC.

CDR3 loop: CASSILAGGAEQYF. The CDR3 DNA sequence: TGTGCCAGTAGTATTCTAGCGGGAGGCGCCGAGCAGTACTTC. The chain joins TRBV19 to TRBJ2-7; 11 bases are a match to TRBD2. This CDR3 has 14 residues. The V gene end was trimmed by 3 bases and the J gene end by 6 bases; junction bases not matched to a gene: 4. The germline V gene has CDR1 LNHDA and CDR2 SQIVND (reference sequence). The full variable domain, with the rest looked up from reference TRBV19 and TRBJ2-7, is DGGITQSPKYLFRKEGQNVTLSCEQNLNHDAMYWYRQDPGQGLRLIYYSQIVNDFQKGDIAEGYSVSREKKESFPLTVTSAQKNPTAFYLCASSILAGGAEQYFGPGTRLTVT.

The chain is built from TRBV28 and TRBJ1-3; 7 nucleotides line up with TRBD1. In germline, CDR1 is MDHEN, CDR2 SYDVKM. This CDR3 spans 17 amino acids. V was clipped by 5 bases and J by 3 bases; unmatched bases: 13. The CDR3 region has the DNA TGTGCCAGCAGTGCTCCCCGAGACAGGGTATTTGGAAACACCATATATTTT. Translating gives CASSAPRDRVFGNTIYF.

The V gene is TRBV4-2, the J gene TRBJ1-4; maybe TRBD1 (5 bases). Germline-derived CDR1 and CDR2 are LGHNA and YNFKEQ. Trimming pared 0 bases from V and 7 bases from J, leaving 18 bases between. The CDR3 length is 17 residues. CDR3 residues: CASSQDRERGWIEKLFF. CDR3 DNA sequence: TGTGCCAGCAGCCAAGATAGGGAGAGGGGCTGGATTGAAAAACTGTTTTTT.

V usage is TRBV28 and J usage is TRBJ1-5; D not resolved. Germline lookup yields CDR1 MDHEN and CDR2 SYDVKM. This CDR3 is 14 amino acids long. The V end lost 1 base, the J end lost 2 bases, and 6 bases lay between the germline ends. Written as DNA, the CDR3 is TGTGCCAGCAGTTTATATGCAGGCAATCAGCCCCAGCATTTT. Translated: CASSLYAGNQPQHF.

Only one count was recorded for this clone. The J gene is TRBJ2-7, the V gene TRBV10-2, with TRBD2 as a possible D gene (6 bases). V was cut by 7 bases and J by 5 bases, with 18 bases left in between. CDR1 and CDR2 from the germline V gene are WSHSY and SAAADI. The CDR3 runs to 14 residues. CDR3 loop: CASMKGLGGHEQYF. DNA for the CDR3: TGCGCCAGCATGAAGGGACTTGGAGGGCACGAGCAGTACTTC.

This clone was detected many times. The gene calls are TRBV28 and TRBJ1-1, with TRBD1 matching 8 bases. V lost 4 bases, J lost 3 bases, and 7 bases stayed unmatched. The germline V gene has CDR1 MDHEN and CDR2 SYDVKM. The CDR3 has 15 amino acids. CDR3 loop: CASSSPGGWDTEAFF. The CDR3 DNA sequence: TGTGCCAGCAGTTCTCCAGGGGGCTGGGACACTGAAGCTTTCTTT.

The chain carries TRBV9 and TRBJ2-2, with no clear D. Germline CDR1 is SGDLS and CDR2 is YYNGEE. V was clipped by 3 bases and J by 6 bases, with 12 bases between them. CDR3 size: 14 residues. This chain's CDR3 is CASSGDIFPGELFF. The CDR3 nucleotides are TGTGCCAGCAGCGGTGATATCTTCCCCGGGGAGCTGTTTTTT.

The rearrangement links TRBV29-1 to TRBJ2-7; 7 bases align to TRBD2. This CDR3 comprises 12 residues. Germline V gives CDR1 SQVTM, CDR2 ANQGSEA. J was trimmed by 9 bases and V by 6 bases; bases with no gene match: 11. The CDR3 reads CSVNVGPGGQYF. DNA of the CDR3: TGCAGCGTCAATGTTGGTCCGGGAGGGCAGTACTTC.

This rearrangement joins TRBV19 to TRBJ1-2; a possible D gene is TRBD1 (5 bases). The CDR3 loop spans 17 amino acids. In germline, CDR1 is LNHDA, CDR2 SQIVND (reference sequence). The V end lost 3 bases, the J end lost 3 bases, and 20 bases lay between the germline ends. CDR3 DNA sequence: TGTGCCAGTAGTATGGGCAGGGCCCGCTGGGGTGACTATGGCTACACCTTC. It specifies CASSMGRARWGDYGYTF.

The chain combines TRBV13 with TRBJ2-2, with D possibly TRBD1 on 5 matching bases. Germline loops: CDR1 PRHDT, CDR2 FYEKMQ (reference sequence). The ends were cut back, 4 bases at V and 1 base at J, with 19 bases in the middle. The CDR3 length is 18 residues. CDR3 nucleotides: TGTGCCAGCAGCTCCCAGGGATACCAATCCAGGAACACCGGGGAGCTGTTTTTT. This sequence encodes CASSSQGYQSRNTGELFF.

The chain combines TRBV10-2 with TRBJ2-3, with 7 bases fitting TRBD2. The CDR3 loop spans 14 amino acids. Trimming removed 4 bases from V and 3 bases from J; junction bases left unmatched: 4. Germline V gene lookup returns CDR1 WSHSY and CDR2 SAAADI. Here the CDR3 DNA reads TGCGCCAGCAGTGCGGGAGGAAGAACAGATACGCAGTATTTT. This sequence encodes CASSAGGRTDTQYF.

This clone was picked up one time. J is TRBJ2-1 and V is TRBV15; D might be TRBD2 (5 bases). Looked up from germline, CDR1 is LNHNV and CDR2 is YYDKDF (reference sequence). The ends were cut back, 1 base at V and 8 bases at J, with 15 bases in the middle. This CDR3 is 15 amino acids long. In DNA form, the CDR3 reads TGTGCCACCAGCAGAGTAGCGAATCAACGGGATGAGCAGTTCTTC. As protein: CATSRVANQRDEQFF.

This clone was recorded a few times. The chain combines TRBV2 with TRBJ2-7, with TRBD1 identical over 12 bases. The length of the CDR3 is 15 residues. Trimming took 4 bases from V and 6 from J; bases not matched to a gene: 7. The germline V gene has CDR1 SNHLY and CDR2 FYNNEI. The DNA of the CDR3 is TGTGCCAGCAGTGGGGGACAGGGGGCGGTAGGCGAGCAGTACTTC. Its translation is CASSGGQGAVGEQYF. Supplemented by reference TRBV2 and TRBJ2-7, the full variable domain reads EPEVTQTPSHQVTQMGQEVILRCVPISNHLYFYWYRQILGQKVEFLVSFYNNEISEKSEIFDDQFSVERPDGSNFTLKIRSTKLEDSAMYFCASSGGQGAVGEQYFGPGTRLTVT.

In its sample, this clone is medium-sized. The sample holds other DNA sequences that translate to the same CDR3. This chain links TRBV4-1 with TRBJ1-1; D is possibly TRBD1 (6 bases). This CDR3 is built from 13 residues. In germline, CDR1 is MGHRA, CDR2 YSYEKL. Between the trimmed V and J ends, which lost 4 bases and 4 bases, there was a span of 10 bases. CDR3 protein: CASSRGQSTEAFF. Here the CDR3 DNA reads TGCGCCAGCAGCCGAGGACAGAGCACTGAAGCTTTCTTT.

The V gene is TRBV11-2, the J gene TRBJ2-3; D is ambiguous. Deletions cut 3 bases from V and 2 bases from J, with 9 bases between. Germline V gives CDR1 SGHAT, CDR2 FQNNGV. This CDR3 is built from 14 residues. The CDR3 loop is CASSFSGFTDTQYF. For the CDR3, the DNA is TGTGCCAGCAGCTTTTCAGGCTTCACAGATACGCAGTATTTT.

The rearrangement joins TRBV7-2 to TRBJ2-7; 9 bases align to TRBD2. This CDR3 is built from 16 residues. The V segment lost 4 bases and the J segment 5 bases; nucleotides outside the gene matches: 12. CDR1 and CDR2 from the germline V gene are SGHTA and FQGNSA. This chain's CDR3 is CASSSRRAGGEDEQYF. The DNA for the CDR3 is TGTGCCAGCAGCTCCCGGAGAGCGGGAGGTGAGGACGAGCAGTACTTC.

The J gene is TRBJ1-2, the V gene TRBV30, with D uncertain. Germline loops: CDR1 GTSNPN, CDR2 SVGIG (reference sequence). The CDR3 consists of 13 residues. Trimming shortened V by 6 bases and J by 0 bases, and 11 bases separated the two germline ends. The CDR3, as DNA: TGTGCCTGTACCCAGAGGCCTAACTATGGCTACACCTTC. The encoded protein is CACTQRPNYGYTF.

CDR3 amino acids: CASSLVPTDEQFF. CDR3 DNA: TGTGCCAGCAGCTTAGTCCCTACGGATGAGCAGTTCTTC. The chain uses TRBV11-1 and TRBJ2-1; D unresolved. This CDR3 has 13 residues. The germline V gene encodes CDR1 SGHAT and CDR2 FQDESV (reference sequence). V was clipped by 1 base and J by 8 bases, with 9 bases between them.

The chain employs TRBV4-2 and TRBJ1-5; tentative D call: TRBD1 (5 bases). Trimming took 1 base from V and 5 from J, leaving 15 bases between them. The CDR3 contains 16 residues. Germline V gene data show CDR1 as LGHNA and CDR2 as YNFKEQ. The CDR3 DNA reads as TGTGCCAGCAGCCAAGTGTCCGGAGACAGAGATCAGCCCCAGCATTTT. Residues: CASSQVSGDRDQPQHF.

The chain's CDR3 is CATSGQNNYGYTF. Written as DNA, the CDR3 is TGCGCCACCTCTGGACAGAACAACTATGGCTACACCTTC. The chain carries TRBV5-1 and TRBJ1-2; D is perhaps TRBD1 (6 bases). Trimming removed 9 bases from V and 2 bases from J, with 14 bases in between. Per germline, CDR1 SGHRS and CDR2 YFSETQ. The CDR3 contains 13 residues.

The chain carries TRBV13 and TRBJ2-3; D is perhaps TRBD1 or TRBD2 (5 bases each). Germline CDR1 reads PRHDT; CDR2 reads FYEKMQ (reference sequence). V was shortened by 5 bases and J by 5 bases, with 17 bases between the two germline ends. The CDR3 runs to 15 residues. In nucleotides, the CDR3 is TGTGCCAGCAGCCCCCGGGGCAGAATGGGAGATACGCAGTATTTT. It encodes CASSPRGRMGDTQYF.

On this clone itself: This likely traces to a read error, being one base from a far larger clone. The chain joins TRBV9 to TRBJ2-5; 8 nucleotides align to TRBD1. V shed 4 bases, J shed 7 bases, and the junction held 15 bases outside the gene matches. The CDR3 consists of 16 residues. Germline CDR1 reads SGDLS; CDR2 reads YYNGEE. The CDR3 is CASSPAQGDGQATQYF. Here the CDR3 DNA reads TGTGCCAGCAGCCCCGCACAGGGGGATGGTCAGGCGACCCAGTACTTC.

The rearrangement joins TRBV27 to TRBJ2-5; D may be TRBD2 (6 bases). The germline V gene encodes CDR1 MNHEY and CDR2 SMNVEV (reference sequence). This CDR3 is 15 amino acids long. With 5 bases removed from V and 0 bases from J, the gap between germline ends came to 13 bases. CDR3 DNA: TGTGCCAGCAGTCGAGCGGGTGTCCACCAAGAGACCCAGTACTTC. Its translation: CASSRAGVHQETQYF.

This chain connects TRBV5-6 to TRBJ2-1, with D unresolved. Trimming removed 0 bases from V and 4 bases from J, with 11 bases in between. This CDR3 is built from 15 residues. The germline CDR1 and CDR2 sequences are SGHDT and YYEEEE. Here the CDR3 DNA reads TGTGCCAGCAGCTTGGACCCAGAGATTTACAATGAGCAGTTCTTC. Its protein product is CASSLDPEIYNEQFF.